One sample yielded the 18 T cell receptor beta chains listed below, sequenced in a study of T cell responses to AZD1222 COVID-19 vaccine. Assay used: immunoSEQ multiplex PCR; TCRdb lists only in-frame clones, some missing. The sample holds fewer than 120,000 clones, 85% to 95% seen once. This specimen was peripheral blood, taken on day 0 of AZD1222 vaccination. These receptors all come from an adult in good health.

The chain couples TRBV28 to TRBJ2-4; D not resolved. Per germline, CDR1 MDHEN and CDR2 SYDVKM. The CDR3 is made up of 18 amino acids. V was pared by 6 bases and J by 0 bases, with 21 bases between. CDR3 sequence reads: CASSSSLRSKLAKNIQYF. The CDR3 coding sequence is TGTGCCAGCAGCTCATCCCTGAGAAGCAAGCTAGCCAAAAACATTCAGTACTTC.

CDR3 coding DNA: TGTGCCAGCAGTTACGGACGGCTTAACACTGAAGCTTTCTTT. The encoded protein is CASSYGRLNTEAFF. The J gene is TRBJ1-1, the V gene TRBV6-5; D gene unclear. Germline lookup yields CDR1 MNHEY and CDR2 SVGAGI. V was trimmed by 2 bases and J by 2 bases, leaving 9 bases between them. The CDR3 is 14 residues long.

The J gene is TRBJ2-7, the V gene TRBV6-1; D uncertain. V gave up 5 bases and J gave up 0 bases, with 5 bases separating them. Germline CDR1 MNHNS, CDR2 SASEGT. The CDR3 spans 12 residues. The DNA of the CDR3 is TGTGCCAGCAGTTTCGCCTCCTACGAGCAGTACTTC. Amino acid sequence: CASSFASYEQYF.

The chain joins TRBV19 to TRBJ1-1; no definite D call. The ends were cut back, 2 bases at V and 1 base at J, with 11 bases in the middle. Germline V gives CDR1 LNHDA, CDR2 SQIVND (reference sequence). This CDR3 comprises 15 residues. CDR3 protein: CASSISRIPNTEAFF. Written as DNA, the CDR3 is TGTGCCAGTAGTATAAGCCGAATCCCGAACACTGAAGCTTTCTTT.

The V call is TRBV24-1, the J call TRBJ2-1; D tentatively fits TRBD1 or TRBD2 (6 bases each). Germline V lookup: CDR1 KGHDR, CDR2 SFDVKD. Trimming took off 0 bases at V and 0 bases at J, with 11 bases between the two ends. This CDR3 has 17 residues. The CDR3 here is CATSDLKGGSSYNEQFF. DNA for the CDR3: TGTGCCACCAGTGATTTGAAAGGGGGGAGCTCCTACAATGAGCAGTTCTTC.

This rearrangement joins TRBV29-1 to TRBJ2-4, with 10 nucleotides matching TRBD1. The CDR3 extends over 14 amino acids. The germline V gene encodes CDR1 SQVTM and CDR2 ANQGSEA. J gave up 6 bases and V 4 bases, and 6 bases lay outside the gene matches. The CDR3 nucleotides read TGCAGCGTTGCCCCCCGACAGGGGGCAAACATTCAGTACTTC. Translating gives CSVAPRQGANIQYF.

The V and J genes are TRBV28 and TRBJ1-2; a weak D match, TRBD1 (5 bases). Germline CDR1 and CDR2: MDHEN and SYDVKM. This CDR3 is built from 17 residues. The V and J ends lost 6 bases and 2 bases respectively, with 22 bases between them. The CDR3 DNA is TGTGCCAGCAGGCCCTCCGGGGCCCGTGTCAACAACTATGGCTACACCTTC. As protein: CASRPSGARVNNYGYTF.

This clone was picked up a small number of times. The rearrangement links TRBV19 to TRBJ1-1; 8 nucleotides agree with TRBD1. In germline, CDR1 is LNHDA, CDR2 SQIVND (reference sequence). The CDR3 sequence is 11 residues long. The V and J ends lost 10 bases and 6 bases, in that order; junction bases with no gene match: 4. In DNA, the CDR3 is TGTGCCATCGAACAGGGGGCTGAAGCTTTCTTT. Protein: CAIEQGAEAFF.

The chain carries TRBV30 and TRBJ2-4, with D uncertain. CDR3 length: 11 residues. V lost 2 bases to trimming and J lost 8 bases, with 7 bases between them. The V gene's germline CDR1 is GTSNPN and CDR2 SVGIG (reference sequence). The CDR3 spells CAWSSRHIQYF. The DNA of the CDR3 is TGTGCCTGGAGTTCCAGGCACATTCAGTACTTC.

The V gene is TRBV18, the J gene TRBJ1-2; no firm D call. This CDR3 is 12 amino acids long. The V gene's germline CDR1 is KGHSH and CDR2 LQKENI. Trimming stripped 2 bases from V and 5 bases from J, with 6 bases between. In DNA, the CDR3 is TGTGCCAGCTCACCAGACAATTATGGCTACACCTTC. This sequence encodes CASSPDNYGYTF.

J is TRBJ2-7 and V is TRBV2; D may be TRBD1 or TRBD2 (6 bases each). CDR3 length: 13 amino acids. The ends were cut back, 6 bases at V and 3 bases at J, with 12 bases in the middle. From germline, CDR1 is SNHLY and CDR2 FYNNEI. The CDR3 is CASSGGHRYEQYF. CDR3 in DNA: TGTGCCAGCAGCGGGGGACACCGCTACGAGCAGTACTTC.

The chain joins TRBV5-1 to TRBJ1-4; D might be TRBD1 (5 bases). CDR1 is SGHRS, CDR2 YFSETQ, per germline. V lost 0 bases, J lost 5 bases, and 8 bases lay in between. The CDR3 has 14 amino acids. The CDR3: CASSLAAGNEKLFF. The CDR3 DNA reads TGCGCCAGCAGCTTGGCCGCAGGGAATGAAAAACTGTTTTTT.

This rearrangement joins TRBV6-5 to TRBJ1-6, with 10 bases matching TRBD1. Germline CDR1 and CDR2: MNHEY and SVGAGI. Trimming at V came to 0 bases and at J to 7 bases, leaving 3 bases not matched to a gene. The CDR3 loop spans 16 amino acids. CDR3: CASSYSPGQGNSPLHF. Here the CDR3 DNA reads TGTGCCAGCAGTTACTCCCCGGGACAGGGGAATTCACCCCTCCACTTT.

V and J are TRBV15 and TRBJ2-1, with TRBD2 matching 10 bases. The CDR3 extends over 15 amino acids. Germline CDR1 is LNHNV and CDR2 is YYDKDF (reference sequence). V trimming: 5 bases; J trimming: 9 bases; junction bases outside the gene matches: 10. The CDR3 DNA follows: TGTGCCACCAGCCCCTTGAGCGGGGGGGCCCGTGAGCAGTTCTTC. Amino acids: CATSPLSGGAREQFF. The whole variable domain, remainder taken from reference TRBV15 and TRBJ2-1, is DAMVIQNPRYQVTQFGKPVTLSCSQTLNHNVMYWYQQKSSQAPKLLFHYYDKDFNNEADTPDNFQSRRPNTSFCFLDIRSPGLGDTAMYLCATSPLSGGAREQFFGPGTRLTVL.

The chain recombines TRBV10-2 with TRBJ2-1, with 15 bases fitting TRBD2. Germline values: CDR1 WSHSY, CDR2 SAAADI. V was pared by 7 bases and J by 5 bases, with 12 bases of the junction left unmatched. CDR3 length: 18 amino acids. The CDR3 reads CASTEGTSGGIWNNEQFF. CDR3 coding DNA: TGCGCCAGCACCGAGGGGACTAGCGGGGGGATTTGGAACAATGAGCAGTTCTTC.

The rearrangement links TRBV7-2 to TRBJ2-1; TRBD2 matches at 9 bases. Germline assignment: CDR1 SGHTA and CDR2 FQGNSA. Losses at the gene ends were 5 bases for V and 5 bases for J; bases not matched to a gene: 7. CDR3 length: 15 amino acids. The CDR3 DNA sequence: TGTGCCAGCAGCCCCCATCTAGCGGGGAACAATGAGCAGTTCTTC. It is translated as CASSPHLAGNNEQFF.

The V call is TRBV28, the J call TRBJ1-5, with D perhaps TRBD1 (5 bases). Germline loops: CDR1 MDHEN, CDR2 SYDVKM. The length of the CDR3 is 15 residues. V was shortened by 6 bases and J by 0 bases, with 12 bases between the two germline ends. CDR3: CASSYSGGSNQPQHF. CDR3 nucleotides: TGTGCCAGCAGCTACAGTGGGGGTAGCAATCAGCCCCAGCATTTT. Full variable domain (outside the CDR3, taken from reference TRBV28 and TRBJ1-5): DVKVTQSSRYLVKRTGEKVFLECVQDMDHENMFWYRQDPGLGLRLIYFSYDVKMKEKGDIPEGYSVSREKKERFSLILESASTNQTSMYLCASSYSGGSNQPQHFGDGTRLSIL.

The gene calls are TRBV7-9 and TRBJ2-5, with TRBD2 matching 8 bases. The germline V gene encodes CDR1 SEHNR and CDR2 FQNEAQ (reference sequence). The length of the CDR3 is 15 residues. J was trimmed by 4 bases and V by 5 bases; bases with no gene match: 9. CDR3 amino acids: CASSPGTSLPETQYF. The CDR3 region has the DNA TGTGCCAGCAGCCCAGGGACTAGTTTACCAGAGACCCAGTACTTC.